This T cell receptor beta chain came from a study of cytomegalovirus exposure and HLA in healthy donors (dated by TCRdb to between 2016 and 2019). For context, the study as a whole: An earlier analysis of approximately 640 of the donors reported approximately 290 Gb of sequence data and some 120 million unique TCR beta sequences from about 200 million T cells. Roughly 300 gigabases of sequencing data and approximately 84 million unique TCR sequences were included in an early release covering roughly 600 HLA-typed donors. The genetic ancestry cluster associated with self-reported Caucasian donors included about four fifths of the 300 to 400 genotyped donors. The study was designed to test whether signatures of past pathogen exposure could be identified by cataloging public T cell receptors. The study profiled the T cell repertoires of about 720 subjects by immunosequencing and related them to cytomegalovirus serostatus. In addition to the first cohort of 666 subjects, a separate validation cohort of under 150 different subjects was used. To predict cytomegalovirus infection status, the study combined high-throughput TCR immunosequencing, statistical association of individual TCRs with disease status, and machine learning. A later analysis re-examined previously published TCR beta repertoires from just over 650 donors and added high-resolution HLA genotyping to investigate patterns of TCR occurrence. In the later analysis, no new phenotypic data were used to find candidate immune exposures; instead, reliance was placed on TCR beta sequences and their occurrence across donors. To decide whether each TCR beta V gene segment behaved as functional or pseudogenic, an earlier analysis of some 600 of the donors relied on high-throughput TCR beta sequencing. Donor age, sex, ethnicity and CMV serostatus were collected together with the repertoire data. A later genetic analysis used genome-wide SNP genotypes for 398 of the 666 donors, treating that subset as a discovery cohort. Every discovery cohort repertoire had been produced on one sequencing platform. Class I and class II HLA loci were covered by the typing at four-digit resolution. The number of typed donors differed by locus: roughly 629-640 for A, B, C, DRB1 and DQB1; approximately 520 for DQA1; 606 for DPA1; and 400 to 480 for DPB1. Roughly 5 DR-DQ haplotypes were treated as single units for association and clustering because of strong linkage in the cohort. Among a few hundred genotyped donors of the cohort, an average of roughly 240,000 unique TCR beta nucleotide sequences were sequenced per donor, around a sixth of them non-productive.

V is clipped by 3 bases and J by 4 bases, and the sequence between their germline boundaries is 12 bases long. From the germline V gene (reference sequence), CDR1 is LNHDA and CDR2 is SQIVND. The CDR3, from cysteine to phenylalanine, totals 14 residues. The entry retains the CDR3 DNA only, 42 bases that are in frame from base 1. The cohort consisted of approximately 690 healthy bone marrow donors. All cohort members were sampled while nominally healthy, although unrecorded immune exposures were likely present. The donor was CMV seropositive and belonged to the group of 250 to 300 seropositive cohort members. A peripheral blood sample was collected from each donor, and TCR beta sequencing was performed on peripheral blood mononuclear cells. The Qiagen DNeasy Blood Extraction Kit was used to extract genomic DNA from the blood cell samples. Library construction relied on the immunoSEQ multiplex PCR assay. The multiplex PCR relied on a mix of 60 forward primers for TCR Vbeta segments and 13 reverse primers for TCR Jbeta segments. The CDR3 region of rearranged TCR beta genes was amplified from genomic DNA by a multiplex PCR assay. On the Illumina HiSeq System, the amplified TCR beta libraries were sequenced as 87-base-pair reads. The study's own analysis went as follows. A later analysis counted around 72 million unique TCR beta chains across the 550 to 800 repertoires, and roughly 11 million of these chains were shared by at least two donors. To remove PCR and sequencing errors, raw reads were error-corrected and collapsed into unique sequences using a nearest-neighbor algorithm that merged closely related sequences. Alignment of CDR3 sequences to IMGT reference sequences was used to assign V, D and J gene segments. For a sequence to be retained, a match of at least six nucleotides was required to both a V gene segment and a J gene segment. A rearrangement counted as productive if the CDR3 had no stop codons and remained in frame with V and J, and every other rearrangement counted as non-productive. CDR3 was defined according to IMGT convention as the region running from the second conserved V-encoded cysteine to the conserved J-encoded phenylalanine. In an earlier analysis of some 550 of the donors, sequences lacking an unambiguous match to a single V gene segment were excluded. In an earlier analysis of roughly 600 of the donors, a V segment was called functional when productive rearrangements were above 56.7%, and segregating when the standard deviation between donors exceeded 5%. A statistical classification framework was built for diagnosing cytomegalovirus status from the catalog of TCR beta chain sequences. A later analysis assigned V and J genes by comparing TCR nucleotide sequences with IMGT/GENE-DB human TR gene sequences. Using the TCRdist pipeline, a later analysis assigned CDR3 sequences along with most-parsimonious VDJ recombination scenarios. In a later analysis, each TCR beta chain was defined by its CDR3 amino acid sequence together with its V-gene family, and reads lacking a unique V-gene family were excluded. As a way to deal with suspected cross-contamination and a sequencing artifact, a later analysis dropped 450 to 600 nucleotide sequences that were highly shared and had low generation probability. A later analysis calculated a clonal expansion index for each public chain from normalized within-repertoire ranks of inferred template counts. Generation probabilities in a later analysis came from a VDJ recombination model fitted to out-of-frame rearrangements, and those results were checked against IGoR. In a later analysis, hypergeometric tests were used to score TCR-TCR, TCR-HLA and TCR-CMV co-occurrence, with a repertoire-size bias correction applied to TCR pairs. To estimate false discovery rates, a later analysis permuted the HLA or CMV assignments 20 times. In a later analysis, co-occurring TCRs were grouped using DBSCAN, with TCRdist sequence similarity added in when clustering inside HLA-allele-positive subsets. Co-occurrence clustering excluded repertoires with fewer than 30,000 or more than 120,000 public chains, plus five with anomalous nucleotide sharing. Here the immuneACCESS table is served through TCRdb, limited to in-frame sequences with V and J called. Missing clones are a known gap in these copies; in checked studies unresolved V genes cover under half, and the rest lacks a known reason. V and J calls and clone size follow that table, whereas D and trimming were derived from the DNA. A total of approximately 200,000 clones appear in this sample, over 70% of them only once. The ten most abundant clones make up around 2.2% of the sample.

This clone has a single count. Its antigen is currently not known. There are no base qualities to consult, and no much larger clone falls within one base. Summary of the overall study and its limitations: The presence/absence analyses assumed that sequencing depth was roughly uniform across donors, and that assumption may not be true. When HLA alleles, especially DR and DQ, strongly co-occurred, attributing TCR associations to individual alleles was difficult. Cytomegalovirus status was reported to be diagnosed by the classifier with high specificity and sensitivity in both the original and validation cohorts. While some public TCRs were present in many individuals, most TCR sequences turned up only very rarely across donors. Some IMGT-functional V segments, including TRBV6-2 and TRBV6-3, could not be distinguished by the 87-base-pair reads and were therefore excluded. A later analysis reported that several top co-occurrence clusters appeared linked to parvovirus B19, influenza, CMV and Epstein-Barr virus. Correlated functional status among segregating V segments might reflect linkage disequilibrium, but an unknown experimental factor could not be ruled out. In an earlier analysis of over 550 of the donors, most TCR beta V segments were observed in productive rearrangements about 90% or about 30% of the time, broadly matching IMGT annotations. Specific HLA alleles were associated with 15,000 to 20,000 TCR beta sequences at a false discovery rate of 0.05 in a later analysis. A later analysis found that HLA-associated TCR beta chains were more clonally expanded and had lower generation probabilities than equally common non-associated chains. A total of 150 or so TCR beta chains were listed by the study as associated with cytomegalovirus. Compared with the roughly 670-donor mean, donors in an Asian-associated ancestry cluster had fewer N-insertions in productive TCRs, according to a later genetic analysis. It was suggested by the authors that the approach could potentially be generalized to other disease states and immunological phenotypes. Three of the identified cytomegalovirus-associated TCR beta chains were confirmed in vitro to be specific for cytomegalovirus antigens. A group of highly shared sequence variants was considered likely to be a technical artifact of the sequencing pipeline. Only TCR beta chains were sequenced in this cohort, and the absence of alpha or paired-chain data limited detectable features. A further reported finding was that TCR beta sequences accurately predicted the HLA-A and HLA-B alleles for most subjects in the first cohort. The earlier analysis of a few hundred of the donors excluded 15 to 20 rarely observed V segments, including chromosome 9 orphons, because counts were too low. The only immune exposure information available for the cohort was CMV serostatus. A later genetic analysis associated a missense DCLRE1C variant with V-gene and J-gene trimming of TCR beta chains, and an independent cohort replicated the association. A later analysis found that TCR association rates varied across HLA loci, with DRB1 alleles showing the most associated TCRs and HLA-C alleles the fewest. Most CMV-associated TCR beta chains appeared to be HLA-restricted in a later analysis, and the HLA associations seemed to be driven largely by CMV exposure. Because HLA typing was missing for some donors at each locus, association tests included only the typed subset.

Rearrangement joined TRBV19 to TRBJ1-1, with the D gene not clear enough to name. This clonotype was sampled from a woman aged 18-30 years in good health and CMV-seropositive. Sequencing input: PBMCs. The CDR3 region has the sequence CASSILSVPTEAFF. The nucleotide sequence reads TGTGCCAGTAGTATTCTGTCCGTCCCCACTGAAGCTTTCTTT.